Shown below are 11 T cell receptor beta chains from a single sample sequenced in a study of a mutant IDH1 vaccine in newly diagnosed glioma. Clones were sequenced by immunoSEQ multiplex PCR, and TCRdb holds only the in-frame ones, with some missing. The sample has roughly 26,000 clones, roughly 80% seen once. These receptors have no identified antigens. Documented time point: week 35, safety follow-up. Each dose of the vaccine consisted of 300 ug of mutant IDH1 20-mer peptide, with topical imiquimod. Material: PBMCs, obtained from a glioma patient whose treatment included an IDH1 peptide vaccine. The source of these receptors is a man aged 30-40 years with glioma.

J is TRBJ2-7 and V is TRBV5-1, with a tentative D call TRBD2 (5 bases). From germline, CDR1 is SGHRS and CDR2 YFSETQ. With 3 bases removed from V and 5 bases from J, the gap between germline ends came to 15 bases. This CDR3 has 14 amino acids. The CDR3 DNA sequence: TGCGCCAGCAGCTCCCTCGGAGGCGTGGACGAGCAGTACTTC. Protein product: CASSSLGGVDEQYF.

The table lists this clone with a few counts. The rearrangement links TRBV7-6 to TRBJ2-2; D possibly corresponds to TRBD1 (5 bases). Trimming left V 6 bases short and J 1 base short, with 9 bases between. Germline V CDR1 and CDR2: SGHVS, FNYEAQ. The CDR3 loop spans 14 amino acids. CDR3 protein: CASRPGQNTGELFF. The CDR3 DNA sequence: TGTGCCAGCAGACCTGGACAGAACACCGGGGAGCTGTTTTTT.

J is TRBJ1-4 and V is TRBV5-4, with no clear D. Trimming stripped 0 bases from V and 8 bases from J, with 11 bases between. The CDR3 has 14 residues. Germline V gene sequence: CDR1 SGHNT, CDR2 YYREEE (reference sequence). The CDR3 region is CASSLGTSREKLFF. The CDR3 DNA sequence: TGTGCCAGCAGCTTGGGGACGTCGAGGGAAAAACTGTTTTTT.

The chain recombines TRBV9 with TRBJ1-3; D uncertain. Germline CDR1 reads SGDLS; CDR2 reads YYNGEE. CDR3 size: 14 residues. V gave up 3 bases and J gave up 0 bases, with 7 bases separating them. The CDR3 protein is CASSAPNSGNTIYF. In DNA, the CDR3 is TGTGCCAGCAGCGCCCCTAACTCTGGAAACACCATATATTTT.

This clone showed up just once. V is TRBV5-5 and J is TRBJ2-5, with a tentative D call TRBD2 (5 bases). CDR1 is SGHKS and CDR2 is YYEKEE in the germline V gene (reference sequence). The V gene lost 4 bases and the J gene lost 7 bases, with 20 bases spanning the gap. This CDR3 region has 15 residues. The CDR3 loop reads CASSQDLTNEGTQYF. CDR3 coding DNA: TGTGCCAGCAGCCAGGACCTAACGAATGAGGGGACCCAGTACTTC.

The J gene is TRBJ2-3, the V gene TRBV7-8, with no clear D. Germline loops: CDR1 SGHVS, CDR2 FQNEAQ. The CDR3 is made up of 17 amino acids. Trimming cost V 1 base and J 4 bases, with 18 bases left between them. The DNA of the CDR3 is TGTGCCAGCAGCTTAGAGCCGGCCCATTTCCGCCCAGATACGCAGTATTTT. Translation: CASSLEPAHFRPDTQYF.

The rearrangement links TRBV9 to TRBJ2-1; 9 bases map to TRBD1. The V segment lost 4 bases and the J segment 6 bases; nucleotides outside the gene matches: 8. CDR3 length: 15 residues. Germline loops: CDR1 SGDLS, CDR2 YYNGEE. CDR3 DNA: TGTGCCAGCAGCCCAAGTCGGACAGGGGCCAATGAGCAGTTCTTC. Its protein product is CASSPSRTGANEQFF.

This clone occurred once. The V and J genes are TRBV4-1 and TRBJ2-3; D call uncertain. The CDR3 is 16 amino acids. V lost 4 bases and J 2 bases, leaving 16 bases between the germline ends. CDR1 and CDR2 (germline): MGHRA, YSYEKL. CDR3 in amino acids: CASSPLLTENTDTQYF. The CDR3 DNA reads TGCGCCAGCAGCCCCCTCCTGACTGAAAACACAGATACGCAGTATTTT.

The V gene is TRBV2, the J gene TRBJ2-5, with D possibly TRBD2 on 6 matching bases. Germline CDR1 SNHLY, CDR2 FYNNEI. The CDR3 extends over 15 amino acids. The ends were cut back, 6 bases at V and 4 bases at J, with 18 bases in the middle. The CDR3 is CASRMRQGLRETQYF. The CDR3 nucleotides read TGTGCCAGCAGGATGCGCCAGGGACTGCGAGAGACCCAGTACTTC.

The chain is built from TRBV25-1 and TRBJ1-6, with D maybe TRBD1 (5 bases). CDR1 is MGHDK and CDR2 is SYGVNS in the germline V gene. V lost 5 bases to trimming and J lost 10 bases, with 15 bases between them. This CDR3 comprises 14 residues. The CDR3 region is CASSFSGGGSPLHF. The CDR3 DNA reads as TGTGCCAGCAGTTTCTCCGGGGGGGGATCACCCCTCCACTTT.

V gene TRBV10-1 combines with J gene TRBJ2-7; 7 bases line up with TRBD1. This CDR3 is built from 13 residues. V gave up 10 bases and J gave up 3 bases; unmatched junction bases: 9. Germline V gene data show CDR1 as WNHNN and CDR2 as SYGVQD (reference sequence). CDR3 amino acids: CANHRGPDYEQYF. In DNA form, the CDR3 reads TGCGCCAACCACAGGGGACCAGACTACGAGCAGTACTTC.